This TCR beta chain was captured by sequencing in a study of OX40 agonist ivuxolimab in advanced cancers. The wider study: Given to patients was ivuxolimab, an agonistic anti-OX40 (CD134) antibody. With a range of roughly 23 to 79, age averaged approximately 64 years, and 65% to 90% were male.

Whole-study findings and limits: Expanded clones were, on average, more numerous among CD8+ T cells than CD4+.

As to this clone: Its cognate antigen is unknown.

In germline, CDR1 is LNHDA, CDR2 SQIVND (reference sequence). V shed 1 base and J 4 bases; nucleotides not matched to a gene: 1. The CDR3 length is 14 residues. The assay was immunoSEQ multiplex PCR, and TCRdb's table has in-frame clones only and misses some. The sample includes 50,000 to 85,000 clones, 75% to 90% of them seen just once. This chain uses TRBV19 with TRBJ2-7, with 10 nucleotides matching TRBD1. Sequenced material: CD4+ or CD8+ T cells sorted from blood, taken in a trial of the OX40 agonist ivuxolimab. The origin of this receptor is an adult with an advanced solid tumor such as melanoma, head and neck, liver or kidney cancer. In DNA form, the CDR3 reads TGTGCCAGTAGTATAGGGGACAGGGGTTACGAGCAGTACTTC. Protein product: CASSIGDRGYEQYF.